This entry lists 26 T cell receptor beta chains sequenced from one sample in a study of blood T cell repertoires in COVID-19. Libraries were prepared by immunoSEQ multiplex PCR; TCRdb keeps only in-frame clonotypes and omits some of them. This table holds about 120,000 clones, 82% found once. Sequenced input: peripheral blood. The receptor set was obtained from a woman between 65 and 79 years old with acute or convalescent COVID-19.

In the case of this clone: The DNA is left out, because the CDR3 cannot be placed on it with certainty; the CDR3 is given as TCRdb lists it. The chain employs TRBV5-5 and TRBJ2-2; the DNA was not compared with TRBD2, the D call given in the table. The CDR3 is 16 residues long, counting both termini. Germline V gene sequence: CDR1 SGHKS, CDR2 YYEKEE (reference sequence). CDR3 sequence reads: CASSLGTGLHTGELFF.

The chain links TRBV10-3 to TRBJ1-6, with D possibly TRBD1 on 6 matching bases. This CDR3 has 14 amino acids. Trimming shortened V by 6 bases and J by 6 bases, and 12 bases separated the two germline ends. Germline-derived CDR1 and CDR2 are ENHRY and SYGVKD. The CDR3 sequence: CAIRDSGGNSPLHF. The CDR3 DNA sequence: TGTGCCATCAGGGACAGCGGGGGTAATTCACCCCTCCACTTT.

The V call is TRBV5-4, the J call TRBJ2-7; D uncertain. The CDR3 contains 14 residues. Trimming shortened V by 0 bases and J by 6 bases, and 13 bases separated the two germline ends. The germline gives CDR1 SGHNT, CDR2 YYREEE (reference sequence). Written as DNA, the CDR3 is TGTGCCAGCAGCTTGGGAGAACCCCCAGGCGAGCAGTACTTC. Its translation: CASSLGEPPGEQYF.

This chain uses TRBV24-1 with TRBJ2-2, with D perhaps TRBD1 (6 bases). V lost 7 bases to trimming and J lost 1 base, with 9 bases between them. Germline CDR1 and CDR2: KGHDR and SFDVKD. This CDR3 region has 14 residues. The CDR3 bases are TGTGCCACCAGGGGACACCAGAACACCGGGGAGCTGTTTTTT. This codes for CATRGHQNTGELFF.

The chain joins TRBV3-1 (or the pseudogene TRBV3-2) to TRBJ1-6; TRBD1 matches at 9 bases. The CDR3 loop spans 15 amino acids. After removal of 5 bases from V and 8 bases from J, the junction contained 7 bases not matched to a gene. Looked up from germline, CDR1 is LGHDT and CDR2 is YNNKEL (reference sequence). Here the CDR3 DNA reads TGTGCCAGCAGCACCCGACAGGGGGTAGATTCACCCCTCCACTTT. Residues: CASSTRQGVDSPLHF.

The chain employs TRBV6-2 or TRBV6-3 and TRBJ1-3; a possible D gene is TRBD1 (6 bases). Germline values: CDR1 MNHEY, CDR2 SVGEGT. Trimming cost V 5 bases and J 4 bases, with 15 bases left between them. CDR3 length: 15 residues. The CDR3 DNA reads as TGTGCCAGCAGTCTACAGGGTGTGTACGGAAACACCATATATTTT. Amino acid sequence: CASSLQGVYGNTIYF.

The CDR3 here is CATSDGNTGSLYNVLTF. The CDR3 DNA sequence: TGTGCCACCAGTGATGGTAACACAGGGTCACTTTACAACGTCCTGACTTTC. V gene TRBV24-1 combines with J gene TRBJ2-6, with TRBD1 as a possible D gene (6 bases). CDR1 and CDR2 (germline): KGHDR, SFDVKD. CDR3 length: 17 residues. V was clipped by 3 bases and J by 9 bases, with 20 bases between them.

As DNA, the CDR3 is TGTGCCAGCAGACGAGGACAGATCAATCAGCCCCAGCATTTT. Amino acids: CASRRGQINQPQHF. V gene TRBV27 combines with J gene TRBJ1-5, with D possibly TRBD1 on 6 matching bases. CDR1 MNHEY and CDR2 SMNVEV come from the germline V gene (reference sequence). Trimming shortened V by 6 bases and J by 3 bases, and 12 bases separated the two germline ends. The CDR3 is made up of 14 amino acids.

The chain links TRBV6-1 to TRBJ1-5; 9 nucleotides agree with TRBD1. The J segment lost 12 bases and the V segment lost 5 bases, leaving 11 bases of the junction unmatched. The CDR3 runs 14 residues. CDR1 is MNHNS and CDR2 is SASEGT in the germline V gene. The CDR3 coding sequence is TGTGCCAGCAGTTCCGGGGACAGGGCCCTGCTCCAGCATTTT. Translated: CASSSGDRALLQHF.

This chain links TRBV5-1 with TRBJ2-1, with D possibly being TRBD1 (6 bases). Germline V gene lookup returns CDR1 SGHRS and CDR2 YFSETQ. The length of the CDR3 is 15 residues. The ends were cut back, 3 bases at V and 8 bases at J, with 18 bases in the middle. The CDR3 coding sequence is TGCGCCAGCAGCTCTACCGCTACAGGGAGCTATGAGCAGTTCTTC. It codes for CASSSTATGSYEQFF.

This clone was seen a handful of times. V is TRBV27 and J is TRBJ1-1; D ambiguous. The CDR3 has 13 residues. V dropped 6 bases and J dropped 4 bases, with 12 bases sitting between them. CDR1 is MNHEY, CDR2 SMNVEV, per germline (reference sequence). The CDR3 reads CASSLEESTEAFF. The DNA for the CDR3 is TGTGCCAGCAGCCTAGAGGAGTCCACTGAAGCTTTCTTT.

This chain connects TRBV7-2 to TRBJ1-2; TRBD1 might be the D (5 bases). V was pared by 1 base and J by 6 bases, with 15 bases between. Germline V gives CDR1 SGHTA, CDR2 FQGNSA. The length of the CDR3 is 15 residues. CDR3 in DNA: TGTGCCAGCAGCTTAGACCAGGGCAGGGTGGATGGCTACACCTTC. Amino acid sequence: CASSLDQGRVDGYTF.

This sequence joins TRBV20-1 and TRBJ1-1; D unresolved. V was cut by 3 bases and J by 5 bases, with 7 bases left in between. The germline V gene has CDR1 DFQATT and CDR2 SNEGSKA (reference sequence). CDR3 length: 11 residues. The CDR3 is CSASGRTEAFF. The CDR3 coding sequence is TGCAGTGCTAGTGGGCGGACTGAAGCTTTCTTT.

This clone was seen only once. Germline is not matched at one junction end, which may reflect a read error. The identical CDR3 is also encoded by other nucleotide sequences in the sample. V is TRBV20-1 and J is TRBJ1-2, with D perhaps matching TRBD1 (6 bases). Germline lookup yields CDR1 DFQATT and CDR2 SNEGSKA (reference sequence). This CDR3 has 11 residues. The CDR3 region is CSARGGDGYTF. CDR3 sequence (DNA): TGCAGTGCGAGAGGGGGGGATGGCTACACCTTC.

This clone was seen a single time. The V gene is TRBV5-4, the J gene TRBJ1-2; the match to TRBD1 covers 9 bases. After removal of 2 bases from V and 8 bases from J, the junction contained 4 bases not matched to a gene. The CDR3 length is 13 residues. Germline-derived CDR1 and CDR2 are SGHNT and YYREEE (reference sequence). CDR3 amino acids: CASSFRDRDGYTF. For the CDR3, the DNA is TGTGCCAGCAGCTTTCGGGACAGGGACGGCTACACCTTC. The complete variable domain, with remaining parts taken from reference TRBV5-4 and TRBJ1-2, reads ETGVTQSPTHLIKTRGQQVTLRCSSQSGHNTVSWYQQALGQGPQFIFQYYREEENGRGNFPPRFSGLQFPNYSSELNVNALELDDSALYLCASSFRDRDGYTFGSGTRLTVV.

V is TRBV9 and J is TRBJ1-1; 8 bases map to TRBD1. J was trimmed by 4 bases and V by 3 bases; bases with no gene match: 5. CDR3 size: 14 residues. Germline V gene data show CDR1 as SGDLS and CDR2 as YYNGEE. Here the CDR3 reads CASSAYRGSTEAFF. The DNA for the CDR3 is TGTGCCAGCAGCGCATACAGGGGGTCCACTGAAGCTTTCTTT.

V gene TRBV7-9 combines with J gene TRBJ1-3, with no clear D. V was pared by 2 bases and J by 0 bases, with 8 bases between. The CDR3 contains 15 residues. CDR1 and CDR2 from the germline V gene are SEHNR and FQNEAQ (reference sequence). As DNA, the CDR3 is TGTGCCAGCAGCTTATCAGGCCGCTCTGGAAACACCATATATTTT. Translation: CASSLSGRSGNTIYF.

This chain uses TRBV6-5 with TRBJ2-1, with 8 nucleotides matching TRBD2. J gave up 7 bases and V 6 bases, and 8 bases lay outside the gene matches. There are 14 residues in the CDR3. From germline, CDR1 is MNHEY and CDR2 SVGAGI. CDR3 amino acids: CASSLRGGRNEQFF. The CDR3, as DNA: TGTGCCAGCAGCCTTCGGGGGGGCCGTAATGAGCAGTTCTTC.

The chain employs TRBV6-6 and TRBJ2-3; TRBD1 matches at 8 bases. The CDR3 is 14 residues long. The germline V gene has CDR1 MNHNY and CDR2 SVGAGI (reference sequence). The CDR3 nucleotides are TGTGCTTCGGCTCAGGGGGCTTTAACAGATACGCAGTATTTT. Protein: CASAQGALTDTQYF.

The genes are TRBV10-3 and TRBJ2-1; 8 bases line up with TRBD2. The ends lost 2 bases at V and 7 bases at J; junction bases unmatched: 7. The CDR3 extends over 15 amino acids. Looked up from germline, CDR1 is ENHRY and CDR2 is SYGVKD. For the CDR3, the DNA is TGTGCCATCAGTGAGAGAGGTAGCGGGGTAAATGAGCAGTTCTTC. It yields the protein CAISERGSGVNEQFF.

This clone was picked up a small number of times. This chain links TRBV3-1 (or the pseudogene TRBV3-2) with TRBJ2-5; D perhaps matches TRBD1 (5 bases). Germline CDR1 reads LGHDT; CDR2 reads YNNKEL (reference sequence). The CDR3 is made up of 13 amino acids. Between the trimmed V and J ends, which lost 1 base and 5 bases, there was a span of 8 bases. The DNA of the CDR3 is TGTGCCAGCAGCCAAGTAGGGGTCGAGACCCAGTACTTC. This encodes CASSQVGVETQYF.

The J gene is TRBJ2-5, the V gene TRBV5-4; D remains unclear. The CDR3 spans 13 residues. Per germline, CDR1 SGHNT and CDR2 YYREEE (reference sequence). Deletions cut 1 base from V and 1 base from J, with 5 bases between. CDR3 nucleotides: TGTGCCAGCAGCTTGTCCAGCCAAGAGACCCAGTACTTC. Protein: CASSLSSQETQYF. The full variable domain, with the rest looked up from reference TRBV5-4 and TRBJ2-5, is ETGVTQSPTHLIKTRGQQVTLRCSSQSGHNTVSWYQQALGQGPQFIFQYYREEENGRGNFPPRFSGLQFPNYSSELNVNALELDDSALYLCASSLSSQETQYFGPGTRLLVL.

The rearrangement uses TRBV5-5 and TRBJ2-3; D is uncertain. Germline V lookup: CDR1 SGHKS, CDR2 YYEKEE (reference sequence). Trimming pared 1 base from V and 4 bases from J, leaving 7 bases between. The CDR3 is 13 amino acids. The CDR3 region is CASSLPSSDTQYF. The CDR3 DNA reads TGTGCCAGCAGCTTGCCTAGTTCAGATACGCAGTATTTT.

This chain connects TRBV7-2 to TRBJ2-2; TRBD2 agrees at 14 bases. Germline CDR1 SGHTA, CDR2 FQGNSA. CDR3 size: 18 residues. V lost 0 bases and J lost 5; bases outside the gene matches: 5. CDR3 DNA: TGTGCCAGCAGCTTAGCGACTAGCGGGGGGGCTAGAACCGGGGAGCTGTTTTTT. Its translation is CASSLATSGGARTGELFF.

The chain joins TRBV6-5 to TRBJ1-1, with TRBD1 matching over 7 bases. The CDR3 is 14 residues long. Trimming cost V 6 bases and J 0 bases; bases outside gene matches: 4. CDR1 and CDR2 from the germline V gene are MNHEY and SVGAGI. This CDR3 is CASRKTGLNTEAFF. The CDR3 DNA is TGTGCCAGCAGAAAGACAGGGCTGAACACTGAAGCTTTCTTT.

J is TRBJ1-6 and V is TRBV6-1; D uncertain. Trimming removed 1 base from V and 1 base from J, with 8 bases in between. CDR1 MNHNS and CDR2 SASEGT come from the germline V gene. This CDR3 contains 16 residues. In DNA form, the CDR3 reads TGTGCCAGCAGTGAAGGGTTACAGTCCTATAATTCACCCCTCCACTTT. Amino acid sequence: CASSEGLQSYNSPLHF.